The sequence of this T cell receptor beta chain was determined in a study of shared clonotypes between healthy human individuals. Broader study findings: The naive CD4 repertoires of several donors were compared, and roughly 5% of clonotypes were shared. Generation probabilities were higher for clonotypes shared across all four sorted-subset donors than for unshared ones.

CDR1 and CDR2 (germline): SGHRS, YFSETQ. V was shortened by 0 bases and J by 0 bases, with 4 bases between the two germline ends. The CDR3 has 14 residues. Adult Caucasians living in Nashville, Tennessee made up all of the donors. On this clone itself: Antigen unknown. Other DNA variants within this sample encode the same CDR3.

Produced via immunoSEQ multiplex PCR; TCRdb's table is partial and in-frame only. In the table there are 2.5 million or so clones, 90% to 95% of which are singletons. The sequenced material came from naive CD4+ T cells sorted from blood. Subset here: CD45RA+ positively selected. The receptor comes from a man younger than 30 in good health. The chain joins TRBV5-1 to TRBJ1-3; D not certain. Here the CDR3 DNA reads TGCGCCAGCAGCTTGGGGAACTCTGGAAACACCATATATTTT. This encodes CASSLGNSGNTIYF.